This TCR beta chain was identified in a study of tumor and adjacent non-tumor tissue in lung cancer. This clonotype was detected ten times or more. CDR1 and CDR2 from the germline V gene are MNHNS and SASEGT. The CDR3 has 14 amino acids. Trimming took 5 bases from V and 8 from J, leaving 18 bases between them. The library came from three nested PCR rounds adapted from ARM-PCR protocols. MiXCR was run by TCRdb on the multiplex PCR reads, yielding one entry per CDR3 protein. Among about 140,000 distinct CDR3 sequences listed, 66% were seen once. The template was RNA from unsorted bulk tissue. The V call is TRBV6-1, the J call TRBJ1-2; D remains unclear. This clonotype was sampled from a man in his sixties with small cell lung cancer. Specimen: lung tumor tissue. The CDR3 DNA is TGTGCCAGCAGTCCAATCGACAACTATCGCGGCTACACCTTC. This sequence encodes CASSPIDNYRGYTF.